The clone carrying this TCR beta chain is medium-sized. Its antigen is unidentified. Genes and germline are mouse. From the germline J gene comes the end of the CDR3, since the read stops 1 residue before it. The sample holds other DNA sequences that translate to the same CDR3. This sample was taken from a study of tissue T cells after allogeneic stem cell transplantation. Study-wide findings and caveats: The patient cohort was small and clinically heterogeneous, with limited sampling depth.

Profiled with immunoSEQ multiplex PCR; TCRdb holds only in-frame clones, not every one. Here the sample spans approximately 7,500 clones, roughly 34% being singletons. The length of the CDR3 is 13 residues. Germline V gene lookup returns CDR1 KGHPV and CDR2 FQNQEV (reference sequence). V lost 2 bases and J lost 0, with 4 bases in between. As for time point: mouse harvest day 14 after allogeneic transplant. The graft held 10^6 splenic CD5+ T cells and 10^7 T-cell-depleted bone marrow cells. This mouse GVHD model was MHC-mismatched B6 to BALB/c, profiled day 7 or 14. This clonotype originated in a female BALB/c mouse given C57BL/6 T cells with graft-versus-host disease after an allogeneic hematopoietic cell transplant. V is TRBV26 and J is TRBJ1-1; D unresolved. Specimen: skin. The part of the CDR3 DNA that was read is TGTGCCAGCAGTCTGGGAGCAAACACAGAAGTCTTC. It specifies CASSLGANTEVF. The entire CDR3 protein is CASSLGANTEVFF. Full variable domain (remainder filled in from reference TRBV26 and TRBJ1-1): NSKVIQTPRYLVKGQGQKAKMRCIPEKGHPVVFWYQQNKNNEFKFLINFQNQEVLQQIDMTEKRFSAECPSNSPCSLEIQSSEAGDSALYLCASSLGANTEVFFGKGTRLTVV.